Sequencing of this T cell receptor (beta chain) was carried out in a study of CD8+CD57+ T cells in acquired aplastic anemia. Looking at the study overall: Healthy donors had, on average, around 10 million reads for their CD4+ cells.

Notes on this clonotype: Its antigen is unknown.

Study-wide results and limits: Between the patient and control groups, CD8+ Simpson's diversity did not differ significantly. Comparison of patients with controls identified nearly 30 shared CD8+ CDR3 sequences.

Trimming left V 0 bases short and J 7 bases short, with 16 bases between. CDR1 and CDR2 (germline): WNHNN, SYGVQD (reference sequence). The CDR3 length is 16 residues. CDR3 and TCR beta VDJ profiling relied on genomic DNA as the template. TCRdb re-called the reads with MiXCR, one entry per CDR3 protein. This table holds approximately 170,000 distinct CDR3 sequences, 63% found once. V is TRBV10-1 and J is TRBJ2-1, with a possible D match to TRBD1 (6 bases). Sample: sorted CD4+, CD8+, or CD8+CD57+ T cells (not recorded which) from PBMCs. The receptor was isolated from a human donor in good health. The CDR3: CASSESRGRGSNEQFF. The DNA of the CDR3 is TGCGCCAGCAGTGAGTCGAGGGGAAGGGGGTCGAATGAGCAGTTCTTC.